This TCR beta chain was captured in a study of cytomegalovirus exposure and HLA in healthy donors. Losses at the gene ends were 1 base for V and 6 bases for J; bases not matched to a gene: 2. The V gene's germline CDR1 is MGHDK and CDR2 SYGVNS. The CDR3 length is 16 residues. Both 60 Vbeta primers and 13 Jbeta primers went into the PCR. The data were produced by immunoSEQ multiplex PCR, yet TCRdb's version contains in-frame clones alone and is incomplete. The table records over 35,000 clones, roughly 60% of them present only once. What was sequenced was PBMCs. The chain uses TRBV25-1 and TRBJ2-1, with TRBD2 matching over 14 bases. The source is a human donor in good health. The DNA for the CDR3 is TGTGCCAGCAGTGAATCAGGACTAGCGGGGGGCAATGAGCAGTTCTTC. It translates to CASSESGLAGGNEQFF. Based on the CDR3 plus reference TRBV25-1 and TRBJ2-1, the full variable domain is EADIYQTPRYLVIGTGKKITLECSQTMGHDKMYWYQQDPGMELHLIHYSYGVNSTEKGDLSSESTVSRIRTEHFPLTLESARPSHTSQYLCASSESGLAGGNEQFFGPGTRLTVL.